This T cell receptor (beta chain) emerged from a study of regulatory T cells in long-lasting Graves disease. Findings and limits, study-wide: When disease was persistent, TRBV28, TRBJ1-2 and TRBJ2-5 were the favored segments.

This CDR3 contains 17 residues. Germline loops: CDR1 SEHNR, CDR2 FQNEAQ (reference sequence). V was trimmed by 1 base and J by 4 bases, leaving 19 bases between them. Time point here: persistent/refractory GD, antithyroid drugs over 5 years with positive TRAb. Construction of the TCR library relied on RNA isolated from PBMCs. Arm-PCR of CDR3 regions and iRepertoire HTBI primers were the basis on which TCR beta libraries were built. TCRdb reprocessed the multiplex PCR reads via MiXCR and lists one record per CDR3 protein. This sample has about 660,000 distinct CDR3 sequences, with about 30% found just once. About this clonotype itself: The target antigen is unknown.

The chain recombines TRBV7-9 with TRBJ1-1; D remains ambiguous. This material consisted of peripheral blood mononuclear cells (PBMCs), taken when the disease was refractory, from a patient treated with antithyroid drugs. The sequence derives from a female donor with Graves disease. CDR3 DNA: TGTGCCAGCAGCTTAGGCCCCCCGGACCCTTGGGGCACTGAAGCTTTCTTT. Translating gives CASSLGPPDPWGTEAFF.